Detailed here is one T cell receptor beta chain. This sample stems from a study of blood T cell repertoires in COVID-19. The wider study: Spain, Italy and the United States supplied samples that represented acute and convalescent COVID-19.

Authors' analysis steps: Estimation of nucleated cell counts was performed using reference gene primer amplification. Here immunoSEQ multiplex PCR was the method, and the copy in TCRdb shows in-frame clones only, minus some. V, J and clone size are taken as reported in that table, and D and trimming were inferred from the DNA itself. The sample consists of about 190,000 clones, over 80% of them appearing once. Deletions cut 3 bases from V and 0 bases from J, with 9 bases between. The CDR3 covers 14 residues. Looked up from germline, CDR1 is PRHDT and CDR2 is FYEKMQ (reference sequence). This chain links TRBV13 with TRBJ2-7; D might be TRBD2 (5 bases). The receptor comes from a woman in her 40s with acute or convalescent COVID-19. Sequencing was done on a sample of peripheral blood. The DNA for the CDR3 is TGTGCCAGCAGCTTTGGGAGAAGCTCCTACGAGCAGTACTTC. Amino acid sequence: CASSFGRSSYEQYF.